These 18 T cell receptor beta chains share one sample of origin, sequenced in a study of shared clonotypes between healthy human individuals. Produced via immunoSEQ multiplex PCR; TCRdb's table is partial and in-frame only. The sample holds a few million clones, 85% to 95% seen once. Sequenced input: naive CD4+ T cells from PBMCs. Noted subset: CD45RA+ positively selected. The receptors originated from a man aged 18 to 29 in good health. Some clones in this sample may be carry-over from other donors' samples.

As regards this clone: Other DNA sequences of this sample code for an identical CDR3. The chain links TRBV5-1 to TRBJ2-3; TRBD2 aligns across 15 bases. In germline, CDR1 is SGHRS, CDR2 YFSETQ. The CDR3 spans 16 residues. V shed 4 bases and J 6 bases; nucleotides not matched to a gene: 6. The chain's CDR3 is CASSPGLAGGPDTQYF. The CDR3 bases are TGCGCCAGCAGCCCGGGACTAGCGGGAGGCCCGGATACGCAGTATTTT.

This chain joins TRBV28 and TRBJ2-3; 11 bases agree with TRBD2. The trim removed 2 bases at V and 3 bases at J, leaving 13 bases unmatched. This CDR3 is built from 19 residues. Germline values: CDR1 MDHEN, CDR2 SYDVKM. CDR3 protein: CASSLIPTSGVGMTDTQYF. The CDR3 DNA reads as TGTGCCAGCAGTTTAATTCCGACTAGCGGGGTGGGGATGACAGATACGCAGTATTTT.

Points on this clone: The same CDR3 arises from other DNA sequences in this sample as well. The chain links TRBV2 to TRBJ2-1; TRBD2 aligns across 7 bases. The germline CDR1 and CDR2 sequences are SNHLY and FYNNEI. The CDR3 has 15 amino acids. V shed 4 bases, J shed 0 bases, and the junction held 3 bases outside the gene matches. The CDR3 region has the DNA TGTGCCAGCAGTGCTAGCGGCAGCTCCTACAATGAGCAGTTCTTC. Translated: CASSASGSSYNEQFF.

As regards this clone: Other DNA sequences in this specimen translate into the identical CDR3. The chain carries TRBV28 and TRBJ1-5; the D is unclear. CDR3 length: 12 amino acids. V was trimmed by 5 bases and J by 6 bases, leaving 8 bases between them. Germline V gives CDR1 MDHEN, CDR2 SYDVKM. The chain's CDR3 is CASSPLSQPQHF. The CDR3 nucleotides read TGTGCCAGCAGTCCATTAAGTCAGCCCCAGCATTTT.

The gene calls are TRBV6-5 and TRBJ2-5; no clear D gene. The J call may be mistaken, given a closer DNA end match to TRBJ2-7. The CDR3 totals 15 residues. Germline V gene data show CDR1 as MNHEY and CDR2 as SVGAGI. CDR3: CASSPYPRALSEQYF. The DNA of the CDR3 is TGTGCCAGCAGTCCATACCCCCGGGCCCTCTCCGAGCAGTACTTC.

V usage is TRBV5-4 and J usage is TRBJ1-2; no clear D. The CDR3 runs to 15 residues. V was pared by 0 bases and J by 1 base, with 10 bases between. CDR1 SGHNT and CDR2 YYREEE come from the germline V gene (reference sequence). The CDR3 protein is CASSLGGAGNYGYTF. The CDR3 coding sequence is TGTGCCAGCAGCTTGGGGGGAGCCGGTAACTATGGCTACACCTTC.

CDR3 region: CASSLPGPPNIQYF. The CDR3, as DNA: TGTGCCAGCAGTTTACCGGGACCCCCAAACATTCAGTACTTC. The chain joins TRBV28 to TRBJ2-4; perhaps D is TRBD1 or TRBD2 (5 bases each). V lost 2 bases and J 6 bases, leaving 11 bases between the germline ends. Germline V gene data show CDR1 as MDHEN and CDR2 as SYDVKM. The CDR3 covers 14 residues.

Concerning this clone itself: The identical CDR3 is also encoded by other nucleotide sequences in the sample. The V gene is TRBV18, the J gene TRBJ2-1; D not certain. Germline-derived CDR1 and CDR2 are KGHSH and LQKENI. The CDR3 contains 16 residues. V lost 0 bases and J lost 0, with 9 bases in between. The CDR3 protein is CASSPPGGVSYNEQFF. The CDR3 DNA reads TGTGCCAGCTCACCACCGGGCGGCGTCTCCTACAATGAGCAGTTCTTC.

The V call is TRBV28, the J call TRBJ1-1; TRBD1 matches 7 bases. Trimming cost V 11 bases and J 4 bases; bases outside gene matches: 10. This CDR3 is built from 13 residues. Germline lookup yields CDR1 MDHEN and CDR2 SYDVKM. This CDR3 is CAGATGASTEAFF. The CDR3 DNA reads TGTGCCGGAGCAACAGGGGCCAGCACTGAAGCTTTCTTT. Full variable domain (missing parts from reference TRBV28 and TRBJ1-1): DVKVTQSSRYLVKRTGEKVFLECVQDMDHENMFWYRQDPGLGLRLIYFSYDVKMKEKGDIPEGYSVSREKKERFSLILESASTNQTSMYLCAGATGASTEAFFGQGTRLTVV.

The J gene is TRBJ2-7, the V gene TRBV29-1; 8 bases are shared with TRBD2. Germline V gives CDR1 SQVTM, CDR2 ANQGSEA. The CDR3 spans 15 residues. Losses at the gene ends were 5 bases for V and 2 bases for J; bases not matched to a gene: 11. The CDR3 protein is CSVSPDSGGTYEQYF. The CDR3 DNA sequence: TGCAGCGTTTCCCCGGACAGCGGGGGTACCTACGAGCAGTACTTC.

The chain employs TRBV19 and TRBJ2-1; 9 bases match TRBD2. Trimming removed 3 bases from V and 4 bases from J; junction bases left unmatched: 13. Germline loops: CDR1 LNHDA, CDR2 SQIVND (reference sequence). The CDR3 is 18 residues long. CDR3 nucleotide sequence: TGTGCCAGTAGTATTCCCCGACTAGCGGAGACAAAGTACAATGAGCAGTTCTTC. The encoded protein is CASSIPRLAETKYNEQFF.

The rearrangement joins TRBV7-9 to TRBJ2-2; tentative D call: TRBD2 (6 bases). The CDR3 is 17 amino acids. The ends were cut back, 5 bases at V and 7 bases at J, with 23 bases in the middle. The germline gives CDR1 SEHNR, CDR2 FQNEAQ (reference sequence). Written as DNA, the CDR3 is TGTGCCAGCAGCCCAGGTAGCGGTCCCCGAGTAGGCGGGGAGCTGTTTTTT. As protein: CASSPGSGPRVGGELFF.

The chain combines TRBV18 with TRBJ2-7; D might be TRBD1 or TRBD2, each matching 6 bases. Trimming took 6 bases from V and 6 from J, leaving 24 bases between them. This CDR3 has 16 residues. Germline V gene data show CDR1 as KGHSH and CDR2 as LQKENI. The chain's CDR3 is CASSRRGEAVSREQYF. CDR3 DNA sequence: TGTGCCAGCTCCCGGAGGGGGGAGGCCGTTAGCCGCGAGCAGTACTTC.

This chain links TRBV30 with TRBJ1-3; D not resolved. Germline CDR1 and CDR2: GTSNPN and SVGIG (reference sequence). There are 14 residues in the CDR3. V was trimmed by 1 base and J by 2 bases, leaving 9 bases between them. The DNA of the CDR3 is TGTGCCTGGAGTGATGGGTACCCTGGAAACACCATATATTTT. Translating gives CAWSDGYPGNTIYF.

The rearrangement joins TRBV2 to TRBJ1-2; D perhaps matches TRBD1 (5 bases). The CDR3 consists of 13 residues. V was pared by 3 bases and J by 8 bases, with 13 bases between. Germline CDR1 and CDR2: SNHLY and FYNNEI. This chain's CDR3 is CASSERGIVGYTF. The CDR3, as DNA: TGTGCCAGCAGTGAGCGGGGCATCGTCGGCTACACCTTC.

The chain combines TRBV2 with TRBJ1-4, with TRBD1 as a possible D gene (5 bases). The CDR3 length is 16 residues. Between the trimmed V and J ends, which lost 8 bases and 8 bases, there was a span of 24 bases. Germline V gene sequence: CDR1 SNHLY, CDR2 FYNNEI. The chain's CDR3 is CASESEAGLGGEKLFF. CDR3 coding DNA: TGTGCCAGCGAATCGGAGGCAGGCCTCGGGGGGGAAAAACTGTTTTTT.

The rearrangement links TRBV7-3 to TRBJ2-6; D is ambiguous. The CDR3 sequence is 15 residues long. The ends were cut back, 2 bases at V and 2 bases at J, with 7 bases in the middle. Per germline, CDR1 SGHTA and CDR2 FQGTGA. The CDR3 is CASSLRVPGANVLTF. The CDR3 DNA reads TGTGCCAGCAGCTTACGAGTACCTGGGGCCAACGTCCTGACTTTC.

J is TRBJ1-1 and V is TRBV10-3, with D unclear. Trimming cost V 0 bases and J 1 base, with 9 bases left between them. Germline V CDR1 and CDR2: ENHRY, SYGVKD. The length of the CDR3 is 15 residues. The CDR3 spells CAISESPERNTEAFF. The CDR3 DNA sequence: TGTGCCATCAGTGAGTCCCCGGAGAGGAACACTGAAGCTTTCTTT.